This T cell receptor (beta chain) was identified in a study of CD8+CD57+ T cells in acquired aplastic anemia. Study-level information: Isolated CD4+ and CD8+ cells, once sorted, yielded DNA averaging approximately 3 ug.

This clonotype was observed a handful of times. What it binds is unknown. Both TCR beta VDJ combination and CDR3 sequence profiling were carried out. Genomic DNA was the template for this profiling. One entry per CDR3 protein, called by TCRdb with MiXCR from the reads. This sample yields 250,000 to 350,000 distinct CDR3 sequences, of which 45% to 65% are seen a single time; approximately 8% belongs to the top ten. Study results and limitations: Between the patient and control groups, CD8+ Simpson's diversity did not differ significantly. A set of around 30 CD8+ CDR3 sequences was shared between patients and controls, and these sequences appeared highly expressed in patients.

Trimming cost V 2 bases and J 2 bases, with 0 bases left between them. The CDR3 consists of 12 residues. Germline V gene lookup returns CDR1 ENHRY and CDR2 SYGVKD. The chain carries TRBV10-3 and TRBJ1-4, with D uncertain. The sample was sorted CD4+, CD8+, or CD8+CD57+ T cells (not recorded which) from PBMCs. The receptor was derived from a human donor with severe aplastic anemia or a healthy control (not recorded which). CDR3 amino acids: CAISETNEKLFF. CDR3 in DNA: TGTGCCATCAGTGAGACTAATGAAAAACTGTTTTTT.